A selection of T cell receptor beta chains follows, all from one sample in a study of T cells after yellow fever vaccination. TCRdb passed the 5' RACE reads through MiXCR, listing each CDR3 protein once. This table has some 350,000 distinct CDR3 sequences, more than 5.5% appearing once. Source: PBMCs, taken 5 days after the yellow fever booster vaccination. All receptors derive from a man in his thirties or forties who received the YFV17D yellow fever vaccine. Each CDR3 is given with its conserved first and last residue. The order of the fields is V gene, J gene, CDR3 protein.

v_call: TRBV20-1
j_call: TRBJ2-3
cdr3_aa: CSARDERTDTQYF

v_call: TRBV6-1
j_call: TRBJ2-3
cdr3_aa: CAAGGGRSDTQYF

v_call: TRBV20-1
j_call: TRBJ2-2
cdr3_aa: CSGRGDTGELFF

v_call: TRBV7-8
j_call: TRBJ2-2
cdr3_aa: CASSSAGVNTGELFF

v_call: TRBV3-1
j_call: TRBJ1-2
cdr3_aa: CASGTATYGYTF

v_call: TRBV25-1
j_call: TRBJ1-2
cdr3_aa: CASSESSGGYTF

v_call: TRBV23-1
j_call: TRBJ2-2
cdr3_aa: CASKEEDSLTRWTGELFF

v_call: TRBV20-1
j_call: TRBJ2-1
cdr3_aa: CSARVQTSGRANEQFF

v_call: TRBV29-1
j_call: TRBJ2-5
cdr3_aa: CSVGSNSAETQYF

v_call: TRBV5-4
j_call: TRBJ1-3
cdr3_aa: CASSLAGTAGNTIYF

v_call: TRBV12-3/TRBV12-4
j_call: TRBJ2-5
cdr3_aa: CASSPGIETQYF

v_call: TRBV28
j_call: TRBJ2-7
cdr3_aa: CASSTHTGTSYEQYF

v_call: TRBV7-2
j_call: TRBJ2-7
cdr3_aa: CASSRSGTYEQYF

v_call: TRBV29-1
j_call: TRBJ2-3
cdr3_aa: CSVESGTDTQYF

v_call: TRBV18
j_call: TRBJ2-7
cdr3_aa: CASSPPGLAHEQYF

v_call: TRBV20-1
j_call: TRBJ2-3
cdr3_aa: CSARGPDGTDTQYF

v_call: TRBV7-8
j_call: TRBJ2-1
cdr3_aa: CASSLLGSIHEQFF

v_call: TRBV7-8
j_call: TRBJ2-7
cdr3_aa: CAIPEKSPEQYF

v_call: TRBV19
j_call: TRBJ2-3
cdr3_aa: CASSAGGSRADTQYF

v_call: TRBV7-7
j_call: TRBJ2-1
cdr3_aa: CASSLEATGDEQFF

v_call: TRBV10-3
j_call: TRBJ1-2
cdr3_aa: CATLLSPGTRPNNYGYTF

v_call: TRBV20-1
j_call: TRBJ1-5
cdr3_aa: CSARITGQGYQPQHF

v_call: TRBV2
j_call: TRBJ2-3
cdr3_aa: CASSATSVGDTQYF

v_call: TRBV20-1
j_call: TRBJ2-6
cdr3_aa: CSAPTFYSGANVLTF

v_call: TRBV5-1
j_call: TRBJ2-4
cdr3_aa: CASSLGLQENIQYF

v_call: TRBV6-6
j_call: TRBJ2-3
cdr3_aa: CASNHRSDTQYF

v_call: TRBV6-5
j_call: TRBJ2-1
cdr3_aa: CASSVLAGSHNEQFF

v_call: TRBV25-1
j_call: TRBJ1-4
cdr3_aa: CASSEYLLTTNEKLFF

v_call: TRBV3-1
j_call: TRBJ2-7
cdr3_aa: CASSQEGRRWPAEQYF

v_call: TRBV7-2
j_call: TRBJ1-2
cdr3_aa: CASSETTNYGYTF

v_call: TRBV6-1
j_call: TRBJ2-3
cdr3_aa: CASSAETVTDTQYF

v_call: TRBV12-3/TRBV12-4
j_call: TRBJ2-7
cdr3_aa: CASRRGAYEQYF

v_call: TRBV21-1
j_call: TRBJ2-1
cdr3_aa: CASSPPRPGEGCSYNEQFF

v_call: TRBV6-1
j_call: TRBJ1-5
cdr3_aa: CATASGGGSQPQHF

v_call: TRBV7-9
j_call: TRBJ2-1
cdr3_aa: CASFLGTVSLF

v_call: TRBV5-1
j_call: TRBJ1-1
cdr3_aa: CASSLGGGGTEAFF

v_call: TRBV6-1
j_call: TRBJ2-7
cdr3_aa: CASSQTSGGRYEQYF

v_call: TRBV18
j_call: TRBJ1-1
cdr3_aa: CASSAYRGDGTEAFF

v_call: TRBV29-1
j_call: TRBJ2-3
cdr3_aa: CSVTGTSGSTDTQYF

v_call: TRBV28
j_call: TRBJ1-4
cdr3_aa: CASSLMGPGDEKLFF

v_call: TRBV30
j_call: TRBJ2-3
cdr3_aa: CAWSVVGAHRYTQYF